Shown below are 9 T cell receptor beta chains from a single sample sequenced in a study of identical twins. TCRdb fed the 5' RACE reads into MiXCR, producing one record per CDR3 protein. Of 250,000 to 300,000 distinct CDR3 sequences in the sample, 8% to 9.5% are singletons; the top ten hold about 7.1%. This same sample was also part of a study on yellow fever vaccine responses in identical twins.

The sample taken for sequencing was CD8+ T cells sorted from blood. The receptors come from a woman between 18 and 29 years old in good health.

In its sample, this clonotype was seen many times. The J gene is TRBJ1-2, the V gene TRBV29-1; D is unresolved. Per the germline V gene, CDR1 is SQVTM and CDR2 is ANQGSEA. V gave up 0 bases and J gave up 7 bases, with 9 bases separating them. The CDR3 has 12 amino acids. CDR3 protein: CSVEEGNGGYTF. In DNA, the CDR3 is TGCAGCGTTGAAGAGGGGAACGGTGGCTACACCTTC.

This clonotype came up a few times. This chain connects TRBV29-1 to TRBJ2-7; D is perhaps TRBD1 (6 bases). Deletions cut 6 bases from V and 3 bases from J, with 12 bases between. In germline, CDR1 is SQVTM, CDR2 ANQGSEA. This CDR3 is 12 amino acids long. The CDR3 coding sequence is TGCAGCGTCAATGGGGGCCGCTACGAGCAGTACTTC. This encodes CSVNGGRYEQYF.

The chain has TRBV3-1 and TRBJ2-6, with TRBD1 identical over 11 bases. V dropped 11 bases and J dropped 2; count of bases not matched to a gene: 17. Germline assignment: CDR1 LGHDT and CDR2 YNNKEL (reference sequence). This CDR3 region has 19 residues. The CDR3 protein is CASSLGTGGDFAGANVLTF. The CDR3 nucleotides are TGTGCCTCCTCCCTGGGGACAGGGGGTGACTTCGCTGGGGCCAACGTCCTGACTTTC. The full variable domain, in which reference TRBV3-1 and TRBJ2-6 provide the parts outside the CDR3, is DTAVSQTPKYLVTQMGNDKSIKCEQNLGHDTMYWYKQDSKKFLKIMFSYNNKELIINETVPNRFSPKSPDKAHLNLHINSLELGDSAVYFCASSLGTGGDFAGANVLTFGAGSRLTVL.

This clonotype was detected a few times. The J gene is TRBJ2-7, the V gene TRBV2; D gene unclear. The CDR3 has 12 amino acids. V lost 3 bases and J lost 2, with 5 bases in between. Germline loops: CDR1 SNHLY, CDR2 FYNNEI. CDR3 bases: TGTGCCAGCAGTGATGAGGCCTACGAGCAGTACTTC. As protein: CASSDEAYEQYF.

This clonotype appeared a few times. The chain couples TRBV20-1 to TRBJ2-1; TRBD2 is a possible D gene (6 bases). Trimming pared 0 bases from V and 4 bases from J, leaving 13 bases between. The CDR3 covers 15 residues. Germline CDR1 reads DFQATT; CDR2 reads SNEGSKA (reference sequence). The CDR3 DNA follows: TGCAGTGCTAGAGATTCGGGACTGGGGTACAATGAGCAGTTCTTC. Translating it yields CSARDSGLGYNEQFF.

This clonotype came up many times. This chain links TRBV7-9 with TRBJ1-2, with D perhaps matching TRBD1 (6 bases). Germline assignment: CDR1 SEHNR and CDR2 FQNEAQ (reference sequence). Trimming took off 10 bases at V and 3 bases at J, with 18 bases between the two ends. The CDR3 has 14 amino acids. CDR3 loop: CAITATRTDYGYTF. The CDR3 region has the DNA TGTGCCATCACAGCGACTAGGACAGACTATGGCTACACCTTC.

This clonotype was observed a few times. The gene calls are TRBV20-1 and TRBJ2-3; 9 positions agree with TRBD2. The V segment lost 1 base and the J segment 0 bases; nucleotides outside the gene matches: 14. Germline CDR1 and CDR2: DFQATT and SNEGSKA (reference sequence). This CDR3 is built from 19 residues. CDR3 in DNA: TGCAGTGCTAGAGCCTATGCGCGGGAGGGCTTACCCAGCACAGATACGCAGTATTTT. Protein sequence: CSARAYAREGLPSTDTQYF.

This clonotype has ten or more counts. This chain connects TRBV7-9 to TRBJ1-5; D might be TRBD1 (5 bases). Germline V lookup: CDR1 SEHNR, CDR2 FQNEAQ (reference sequence). Between the trimmed V and J ends, which lost 4 bases and 0 bases, there was a span of 10 bases. CDR3 length: 15 amino acids. The CDR3 loop reads CASSSGQASNQPQHF. The DNA of the CDR3 is TGTGCCAGCAGCTCCGGACAAGCTAGCAATCAGCCCCAGCATTTT.

This clonotype was recorded at least ten times. The chain has TRBV12-3 or TRBV12-4 and TRBJ2-1, with a weak D call TRBD2 (5 bases). Trimming stripped 3 bases from V and 7 bases from J, with 7 bases between. The CDR3 spans 12 residues. The CDR3 DNA follows: TGTGCCAGCAGTTTTCGGGGAAATGAGCAGTTCTTC. This codes for CASSFRGNEQFF.